Below are 18 T cell receptor beta chains sequenced from a single sample in a study of T-cell reconstitution after alpha-beta-depleted transplantation in children. Construction of the TCRbeta library involved unique molecular identifiers. TCRdb reprocessed the PCR reads via MiXCR and lists one record per CDR3 protein. The sample contains about a million distinct CDR3 sequences, around 30% of which appear only once. The specimen comprised PBMCs, mostly from graft donor cells, sampled 360 days after TCRalphabeta/CD19-depleted stem cell transplant. The receptor set was obtained from a boy younger than two who had a stem cell transplant for SCID, so the T cells may come from the graft donor.

The chain combines TRBV7-2 with TRBJ2-1; TRBD2 matches at 10 bases. The germline V gene encodes CDR1 SGHTA and CDR2 FQGNSA. This CDR3 spans 18 amino acids. V was clipped by 0 bases and J by 3 bases; unmatched bases: 8. CDR3 nucleotides: TGTGCCAGCAGCTTAGCGATAGCGGGGGGTCCCCGCTACAATGAGCAGTTCTTC. Translated: CASSLAIAGGPRYNEQFF.

The chain's CDR3 is CASSPPGRGPNQPQHF. For the CDR3, the DNA is TGTGCCAGCAGCCCCCCGGGGAGGGGGCCCAATCAGCCCCAGCATTTT. The V call is TRBV7-9, the J call TRBJ1-5, with 7 bases aligning to TRBD1. V was clipped by 5 bases and J by 3 bases; unmatched bases: 10. The CDR3 runs 16 residues. Germline V gene lookup returns CDR1 SEHNR and CDR2 FQNEAQ (reference sequence).

The chain combines TRBV7-1 with TRBJ2-1; D ambiguous. TRBV7-1 is sorted into the ORF group, with uncertain function. V lost 3 bases and J 6 bases, leaving 12 bases between the germline ends. The length of the CDR3 is 14 residues. The CDR3 DNA follows: TGTGCCAGCAGCTCCGCCAGGCCCGGCAATGAGCAGTTCTTC. This codes for CASSSARPGNEQFF.

This sequence joins TRBV7-8 and TRBJ1-6; D uncertain. The CDR3 is made up of 15 amino acids. Trimming stripped 0 bases from V and 4 bases from J, with 7 bases between. Germline-derived CDR1 and CDR2 are SGHVS and FQNEAQ. The CDR3 nucleotides read TGTGCCAGCAGCTTAGCAGGGCTTTATAATTCACCCCTCCACTTT. Protein: CASSLAGLYNSPLHF. Full variable domain (missing parts from reference TRBV7-8 and TRBJ1-6): GAGVSQSPRYKVAKRGQDVALRCDPISGHVSLFWYQQALGQGPEFLTYFQNEAQLDKSGLPSDRFFAERPEGSVSTLKIQRTQQEDSAVYLCASSLAGLYNSPLHFGNGTRLTVT.

This chain connects TRBV7-3 to TRBJ1-6; the D gene is possibly TRBD1 (6 bases). Trimming took 2 bases from V and 5 from J, leaving 13 bases between them. The germline CDR1 and CDR2 sequences are SGHTA and FQGTGA. The CDR3 runs 16 residues. CDR3 sequence (DNA): TGTGCCAGCAGCTTATGGGGGCGACCCAATAATTCACCCCTCCACTTT. It specifies CASSLWGRPNNSPLHF.

The chain uses TRBV7-2 and TRBJ2-3; possibly TRBD1 or TRBD2 for D (5 bases each). Germline CDR1 and CDR2: SGHTA and FQGNSA. The length of the CDR3 is 14 residues. Deletions cut 7 bases from V and 4 bases from J, with 15 bases between. The CDR3 sequence: CASIRGGGSDTQYF. The CDR3, as DNA: TGTGCCAGCATCCGGGGTGGGGGTTCAGATACGCAGTATTTT.

The chain couples TRBV25-1 to TRBJ2-1, with a possible D match to TRBD2 (7 bases). The CDR3 runs to 19 residues. Germline V gives CDR1 MGHDK, CDR2 SYGVNS. V was shortened by 4 bases and J by 3 bases, with 25 bases between the two germline ends. The CDR3 region is CASSADSLVWGGHYNEQFF. CDR3 sequence (DNA): TGTGCCAGCAGTGCCGATTCGTTGGTGTGGGGGGGCCACTACAATGAGCAGTTCTTC.

The rearrangement uses TRBV28 and TRBJ1-5; unclear D gene. CDR3 length: 15 amino acids. Germline loops: CDR1 MDHEN, CDR2 SYDVKM. V gave up 2 bases and J gave up 4 bases, with 12 bases separating them. The CDR3 DNA sequence: TGTGCCAGCAGTTTACGCCGGGTGGGGAATCAGCCCCAGCATTTT. Translating it yields CASSLRRVGNQPQHF.

This clonotype was seen a few times. The chain combines TRBV10-1 with TRBJ2-1, with 10 bases fitting TRBD1. CDR3 size: 15 residues. The germline V gene encodes CDR1 WNHNN and CDR2 SYGVQD (reference sequence). With V trimmed by 0 bases and J by 8 bases, 4 bases remained unmatched. CDR3 sequence reads: CASSESGQGGHEQFF. The CDR3 DNA reads TGCGCCAGCAGTGAGTCCGGACAGGGGGGCCATGAGCAGTTCTTC.

Only a few counts were recorded for this clonotype. V is TRBV5-1 and J is TRBJ1-2; D possibly corresponds to TRBD1 (5 bases). CDR1 SGHRS and CDR2 YFSETQ come from the germline V gene. The CDR3 loop spans 14 amino acids. Trimming stripped 6 bases from V and 4 bases from J, with 16 bases between. CDR3 sequence: CASKGVGGAYGYTF. Written as DNA, the CDR3 is TGCGCCAGCAAAGGGGTTGGAGGGGCCTATGGCTACACCTTC.

This clonotype was recorded many times. This rearrangement joins TRBV9 to TRBJ2-2; TRBD1 aligns across 7 bases. This CDR3 has 17 amino acids. In germline, CDR1 is SGDLS, CDR2 YYNGEE. V shed 4 bases and J 1 base; nucleotides not matched to a gene: 10. The CDR3 DNA is TGTGCCAGCAGCTCCCGTCCGGGACAGAGGAACACCGGGGAGCTGTTTTTT. Its translation is CASSSRPGQRNTGELFF.

The V and J genes are TRBV12-3 or TRBV12-4 and TRBJ2-2; tentative D call: TRBD1 (6 bases). V was trimmed by 2 bases and J by 5 bases, leaving 15 bases between them. CDR3 length equals 16 residues. Here the CDR3 reads CASSLLRGRGTGELFF. The CDR3 nucleotides read TGTGCCAGCAGTTTACTTCGGGGAAGGGGGACCGGGGAGCTGTTTTTT.

This chain joins TRBV10-3 and TRBJ1-1, with no clear D. Trimming shortened V by 10 bases and J by 4 bases, and 13 bases separated the two germline ends. The CDR3 has 12 amino acids. In germline, CDR1 is ENHRY, CDR2 SYGVKD. This CDR3 reads CATGGYGTEAFF. CDR3 DNA sequence: TGTGCCACCGGTGGATACGGCACTGAAGCTTTCTTT.

The chain joins TRBV4-1 to TRBJ1-4; TRBD1 matches at 12 bases. Germline CDR1 is MGHRA and CDR2 is YSYEKL. The CDR3 is 18 residues long. V gave up 5 bases and J gave up 2 bases; unmatched junction bases: 9. The CDR3 reads CASSVRDRGRLTNEKLFF. Written as DNA, the CDR3 is TGCGCCAGCAGCGTCCGGGACAGGGGGCGCCTGACTAATGAAAAACTGTTTTTT.

Only a few counts were recorded for this clonotype. V is TRBV5-1 and J is TRBJ2-7; D gene ambiguous. There are 15 residues in the CDR3. Trimming removed 0 bases at V and 3 bases at J, with 13 bases between. Germline values: CDR1 SGHRS, CDR2 YFSETQ. CDR3 nucleotides: TGCGCCAGCAGCTTGGGCCCGGGCCTGATCTACGAGCAGTACTTC. It codes for CASSLGPGLIYEQYF.

This rearrangement joins TRBV20-1 to TRBJ2-3; D may be TRBD1 or TRBD2 (5 bases each). The V gene lost 1 base and the J gene lost 4 bases, with 12 bases spanning the gap. Germline values: CDR1 DFQATT, CDR2 SNEGSKA (reference sequence). The CDR3 has 14 amino acids. The CDR3 loop is CSARAGAKADTQYF. CDR3 DNA sequence: TGCAGTGCTAGAGCCGGGGCCAAGGCAGATACGCAGTATTTT.

This clonotype came up a few times. The CDR3 nucleotides are TGTGCCAGCGGTCCGGGACAGGGAAAATCAGATACGCAGTATTTT. This encodes CASGPGQGKSDTQYF. The J gene is TRBJ2-3, the V gene TRBV10-3; 9 nucleotides align to TRBD1. CDR3 length: 15 amino acids. From germline, CDR1 is ENHRY and CDR2 SYGVKD. J gave up 4 bases and V 10 bases, and 12 bases lay outside the gene matches.

This clonotype was counted only a few times. V gene TRBV6-1 combines with J gene TRBJ1-5, with D uncertain. V was pared by 5 bases and J by 7 bases, with 12 bases between. The CDR3 runs 13 residues. CDR1 is MNHNS and CDR2 is SASEGT in the germline V gene. The CDR3 spells CASSPTPYQPQHF. The CDR3 nucleotides are TGTGCCAGCAGTCCCACCCCTTACCAGCCCCAGCATTTT.